This TCR beta chain was documented in a study of vaccination and CD4 T cells after COVID-19 (dated by TCRdb to the early 2020s). Concerning the study at large: Every convalescent patient had a positive nasal swab PCR test for SARS-CoV-2, with mild disease in nine patients and severe disease in one. In 10 COVID-19 convalescent patients and a few infection-naive healthy vaccine recipients, the spike-specific CD4+ TCR repertoire before mRNA vaccination was compared with the repertoire after mRNA vaccination. Each participant got two doses of either the Pfizer-BioNTech BNT162b2 vaccine (n=8) or the Moderna mRNA-1273 vaccine (n=2). In the convalescent cohort there were six males and four females, among whom were two Hispanic individuals, seven Caucasians, two Asians and one multiracial person. Post-vaccine blood samples were collected a median of approximately eleven weeks after the second vaccine dose, ranging from about 12 to 250 days. Post-COVID blood samples from convalescent patients were collected a median of around 100 days after diagnosis, with a range of 35 to 161 days. Overall results and qualifications from the work: The median count of SARS-CoV-2-reactive clonotypes went up from 21 after infection to roughly 38 after vaccination, although the change was not significant. In convalescent patients, nearly all vaccine-specific clones (304 of 307) were found to be mono-reactive for SARS-CoV-2 spike rather than cross-reactive with common cold coronaviruses. Among convalescent patients, a median roughly 90% of the SARS-CoV-2-reactive clones seen after vaccination appeared only after vaccination, which suggests priming specific to the vaccine. Relatively few convalescent patients were included in the study, and early timepoints after natural infection were not analyzed.

The positive SARS-CoV-2 PCR tests of the convalescent patients were dated from March to December 2020, before the Alpha, Beta and Delta variants emerged in the United States. Ficoll-Paque Plus gradient centrifugation was used to isolate PBMCs from whole blood, and the isolated PBMCs were then either used fresh or cryopreserved at -140C. This clonotype appeared a few times. No cognate antigen has been identified for it. Base-call qualities are not available, and no considerably larger clone is one nucleotide away. The library was prepared using PCR. Instrument on record: Illumina iSeq 100. The authors' analysis ran thus. Non-productive sequences were removed, and CDR3s that did not start with C, did not end with F or W, or were shorter than 7 amino acids were discarded. CDR3 homology was assessed with Levenshtein distances (stringdist) and unrooted phylogenetic trees (ape) in R version 3.6.1. Through fastp at Q25 and MiXCR, TCRdb rebuilt clones from the public reads, retaining in-frame beta chains. For every CDR3 protein sequence, its rows merge into one entry that carries the most common genes and DNA. TCRdb assigned the V and J calls; the authors' analysis was not used. Here the sample has more than 20,000 distinct CDR3 sequences; under 65% occur a single time. The top ten clonotypes cover around 1% of the sample.

V is shortened by 5 bases, J by 5 bases, and the region joining them spans 12 bases. The CDR3 runs 13 amino acids, cysteine and phenylalanine included. The DNA shown is the 39-base CDR3, in frame from base 1. Based on the germline V gene (reference sequence), the CDR1 and CDR2 sequences are SEHNR and FQNEAQ. This clonotype was obtained from a human donor who had recovered from COVID-19. The receptor chain draws on TRBV7-9 and TRBJ1-1; no confident D gene assignment can be made. Sequencing used CD4+ T cells from blood, obtained before SARS-CoV-2 vaccination. The CDR3 region has the sequence CASSRPYRTEAFF. In nucleotides, the sequence is TGTGCCAGCAGCCGCCCGTATAGAACTGAAGCTTTCTTT.